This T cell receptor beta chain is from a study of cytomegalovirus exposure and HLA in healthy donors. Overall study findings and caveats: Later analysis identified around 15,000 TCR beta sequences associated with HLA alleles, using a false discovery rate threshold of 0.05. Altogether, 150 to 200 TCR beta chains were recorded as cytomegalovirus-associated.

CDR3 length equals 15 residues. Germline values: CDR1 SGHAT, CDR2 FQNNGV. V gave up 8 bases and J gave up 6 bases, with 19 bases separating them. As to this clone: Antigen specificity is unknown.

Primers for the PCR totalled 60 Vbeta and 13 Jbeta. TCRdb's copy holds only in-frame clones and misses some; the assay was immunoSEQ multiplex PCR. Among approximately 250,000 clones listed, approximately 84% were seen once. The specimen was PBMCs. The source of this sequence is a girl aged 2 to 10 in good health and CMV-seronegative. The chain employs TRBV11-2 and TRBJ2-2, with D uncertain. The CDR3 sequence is CASLKMPGTAGELFF. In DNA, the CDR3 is TGTGCCAGCTTAAAAATGCCCGGTACGGCCGGGGAGCTGTTTTTT. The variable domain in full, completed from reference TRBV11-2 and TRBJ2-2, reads EAGVAQSPRYKIIEKRQSVAFWCNPISGHATLYWYQQILGQGPKLLIQFQNNGVVDDSQLPKDRFSAERLKGVDSTLKIQPAKLEDSAVYLCASLKMPGTAGELFFGEGSRLTVL.